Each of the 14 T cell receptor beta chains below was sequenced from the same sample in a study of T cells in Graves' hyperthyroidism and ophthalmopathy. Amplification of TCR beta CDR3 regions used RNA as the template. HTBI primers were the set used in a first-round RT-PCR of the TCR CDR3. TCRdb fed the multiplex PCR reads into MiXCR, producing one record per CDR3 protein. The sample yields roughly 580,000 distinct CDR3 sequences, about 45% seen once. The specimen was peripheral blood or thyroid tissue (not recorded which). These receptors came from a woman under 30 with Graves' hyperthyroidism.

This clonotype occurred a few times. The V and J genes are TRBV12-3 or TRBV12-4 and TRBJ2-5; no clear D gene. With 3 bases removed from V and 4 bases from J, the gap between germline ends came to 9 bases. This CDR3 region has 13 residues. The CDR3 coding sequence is TGTGCCAGCAGTTTCTCAGACACAGAGACCCAGTACTTC. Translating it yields CASSFSDTETQYF.

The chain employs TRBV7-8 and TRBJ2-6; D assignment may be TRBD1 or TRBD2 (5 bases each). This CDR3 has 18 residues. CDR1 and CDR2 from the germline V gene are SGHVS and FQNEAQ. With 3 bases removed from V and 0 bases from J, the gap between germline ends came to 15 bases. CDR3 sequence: CASSFPGTVNSGANVLTF. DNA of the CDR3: TGTGCCAGCAGCTTTCCCGGGACGGTAAACTCTGGGGCCAACGTCCTGACTTTC.

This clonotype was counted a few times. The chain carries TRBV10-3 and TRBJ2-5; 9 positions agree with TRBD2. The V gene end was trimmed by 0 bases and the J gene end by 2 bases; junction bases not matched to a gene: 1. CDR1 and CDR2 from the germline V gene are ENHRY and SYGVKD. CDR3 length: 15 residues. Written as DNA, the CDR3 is TGTGCCATCAGTGAGTCTAGCGGGAGTCAAGAGACCCAGTACTTC. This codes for CAISESSGSQETQYF.

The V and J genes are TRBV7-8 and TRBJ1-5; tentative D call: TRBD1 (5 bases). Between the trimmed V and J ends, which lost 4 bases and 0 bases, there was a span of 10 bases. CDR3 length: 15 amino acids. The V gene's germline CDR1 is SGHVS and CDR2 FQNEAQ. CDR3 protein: CASSSREHSNQPQHF. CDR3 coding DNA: TGTGCCAGCAGCTCCAGGGAACATAGCAATCAGCCCCAGCATTTT.

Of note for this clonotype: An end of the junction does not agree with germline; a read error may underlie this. The CDR3 loop reads CASSHGGEGTEAFF. CDR3 in DNA: TGCGCCAGCAGCCACGGGGGAGAGGGCACTGAAGCTTTCTTT. The V call is TRBV25-1, the J call TRBJ1-1; D perhaps matches TRBD1 (5 bases). In germline, CDR1 is MGHDK, CDR2 SYGVNS. CDR3 length equals 14 residues. Complete variable domain (other parts from reference TRBV25-1 and TRBJ1-1): EADIYQTPRYLVIGTGKKITLECSQTMGHDKMYWYQQDPGMELHLIHYSYGVNSTEKGDLSSESTVSRIRTEHFPLTLESARPSHTSQYLCASSHGGEGTEAFFGQGTRLTVV.

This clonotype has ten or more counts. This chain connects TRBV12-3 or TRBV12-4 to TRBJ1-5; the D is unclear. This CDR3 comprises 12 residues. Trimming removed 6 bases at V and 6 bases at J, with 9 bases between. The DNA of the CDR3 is TGTGCCAGCAGCTTAAAAGGTCAGCCCCAGCATTTT. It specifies CASSLKGQPQHF.

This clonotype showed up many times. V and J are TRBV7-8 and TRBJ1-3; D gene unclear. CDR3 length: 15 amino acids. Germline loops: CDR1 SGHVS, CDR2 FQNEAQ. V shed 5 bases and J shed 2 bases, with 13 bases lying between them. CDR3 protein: CASSHQRVAGNTIYF. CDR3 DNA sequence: TGTGCCAGCAGCCACCAGAGGGTTGCTGGAAACACCATATATTTT. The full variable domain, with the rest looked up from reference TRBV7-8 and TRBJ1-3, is GAGVSQSPRYKVAKRGQDVALRCDPISGHVSLFWYQQALGQGPEFLTYFQNEAQLDKSGLPSDRFFAERPEGSVSTLKIQRTQQEDSAVYLCASSHQRVAGNTIYFGEGSWLTVV.

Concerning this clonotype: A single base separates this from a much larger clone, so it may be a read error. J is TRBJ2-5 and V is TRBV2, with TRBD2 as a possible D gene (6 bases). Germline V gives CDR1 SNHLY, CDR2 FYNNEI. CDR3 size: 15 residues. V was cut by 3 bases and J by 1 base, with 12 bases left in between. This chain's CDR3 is CASSDQTSFQETQYF. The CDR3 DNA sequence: TGTGCCAGCAGTGACCAAACTAGCTTCCAAGAGACCCAGTACTTC. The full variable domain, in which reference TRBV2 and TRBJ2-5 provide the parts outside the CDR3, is EPEVTQTPSHQVTQMGQEVILRCVPISNHLYFYWYRQILGQKVEFLVSFYNNEISEKSEIFDDQFSVERPDGSNFTLKIRSTKLEDSAMYFCASSDQTSFQETQYFGPGTRLLVL.

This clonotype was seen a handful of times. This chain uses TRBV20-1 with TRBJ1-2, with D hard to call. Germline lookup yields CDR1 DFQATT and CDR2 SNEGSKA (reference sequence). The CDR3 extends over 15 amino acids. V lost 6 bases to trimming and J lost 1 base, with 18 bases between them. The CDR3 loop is CSASTWAANNYGYTF. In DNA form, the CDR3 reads TGCAGTGCCTCAACCTGGGCGGCGAATAACTATGGCTACACCTTC.

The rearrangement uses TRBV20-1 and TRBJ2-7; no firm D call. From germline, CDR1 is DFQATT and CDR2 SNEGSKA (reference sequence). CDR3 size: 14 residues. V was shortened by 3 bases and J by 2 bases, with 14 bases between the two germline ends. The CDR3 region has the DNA TGCAGTGCTAGTCGGGTAGTAGGCGCCTACGAGCAGTACTTC. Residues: CSASRVVGAYEQYF.

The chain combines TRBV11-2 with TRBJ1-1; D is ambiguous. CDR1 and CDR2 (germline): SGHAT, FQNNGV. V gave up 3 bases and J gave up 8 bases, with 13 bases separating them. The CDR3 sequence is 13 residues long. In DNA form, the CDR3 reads TGTGCCAGCAGCTTTTCCTCTGGGGTAGAAGCTTTCTTT. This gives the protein CASSFSSGVEAFF.

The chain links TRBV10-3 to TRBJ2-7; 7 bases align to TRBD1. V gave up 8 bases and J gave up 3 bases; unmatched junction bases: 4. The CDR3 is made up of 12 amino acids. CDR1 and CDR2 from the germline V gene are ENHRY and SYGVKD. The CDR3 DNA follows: TGTGCCATCGGGACAGCAGGCTACGAGCAGTACTTC. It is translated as CAIGTAGYEQYF.

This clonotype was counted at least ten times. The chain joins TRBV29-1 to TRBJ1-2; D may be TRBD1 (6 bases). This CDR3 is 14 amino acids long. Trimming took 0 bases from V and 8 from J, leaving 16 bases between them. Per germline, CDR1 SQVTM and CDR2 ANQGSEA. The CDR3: CSVEDRRTVSGYTF. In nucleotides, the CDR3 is TGCAGCGTTGAAGATCGGCGGACAGTGAGCGGCTACACCTTC.

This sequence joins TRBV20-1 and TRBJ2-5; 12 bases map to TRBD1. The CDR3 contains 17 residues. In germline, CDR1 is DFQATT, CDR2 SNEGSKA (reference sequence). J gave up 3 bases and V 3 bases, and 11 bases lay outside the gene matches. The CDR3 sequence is CSASVPWDRGREETQYF. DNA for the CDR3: TGCAGTGCTAGTGTACCCTGGGACAGGGGGCGCGAAGAGACCCAGTACTTC.